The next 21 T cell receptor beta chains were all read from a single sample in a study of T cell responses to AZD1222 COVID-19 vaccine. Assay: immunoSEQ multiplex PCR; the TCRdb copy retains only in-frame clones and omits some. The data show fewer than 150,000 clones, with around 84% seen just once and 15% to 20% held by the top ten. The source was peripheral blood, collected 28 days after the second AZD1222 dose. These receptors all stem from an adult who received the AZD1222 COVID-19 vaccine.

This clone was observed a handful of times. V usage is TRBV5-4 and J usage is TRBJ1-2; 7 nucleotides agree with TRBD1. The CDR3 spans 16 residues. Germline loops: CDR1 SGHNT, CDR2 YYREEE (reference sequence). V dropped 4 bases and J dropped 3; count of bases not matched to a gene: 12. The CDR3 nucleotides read TGTGCCAGCAGCCCTCCAGGACAGGAGGATCACTATGGCTACACCTTC. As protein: CASSPPGQEDHYGYTF.

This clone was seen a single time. CDR3 residues: CASSIGPGSNTGELFF. The CDR3 bases are TGTGCCAGTAGTATAGGGCCCGGGTCGAACACCGGGGAGCTGTTTTTT. V is TRBV19 and J is TRBJ2-2; D is ambiguous. Trimming left V 1 base short and J 0 bases short, with 9 bases between. The CDR3 is made up of 16 amino acids. Germline values: CDR1 LNHDA, CDR2 SQIVND (reference sequence).

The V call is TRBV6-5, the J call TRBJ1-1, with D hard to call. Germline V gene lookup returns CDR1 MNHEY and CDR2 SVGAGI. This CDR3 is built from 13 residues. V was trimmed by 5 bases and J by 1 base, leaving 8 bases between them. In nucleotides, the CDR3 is TGTGCCAGCAGTACGTGGGCGAACACTGAAGCTTTCTTT. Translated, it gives CASSTWANTEAFF.

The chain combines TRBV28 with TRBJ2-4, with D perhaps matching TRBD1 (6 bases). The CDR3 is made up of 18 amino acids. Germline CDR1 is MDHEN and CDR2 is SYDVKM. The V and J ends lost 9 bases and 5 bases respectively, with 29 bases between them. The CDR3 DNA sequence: TGTGCCAGAGCACAGGGATTACCGGGCATCGGTTTCGAAAACATTCAGTACTTC. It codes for CARAQGLPGIGFENIQYF.

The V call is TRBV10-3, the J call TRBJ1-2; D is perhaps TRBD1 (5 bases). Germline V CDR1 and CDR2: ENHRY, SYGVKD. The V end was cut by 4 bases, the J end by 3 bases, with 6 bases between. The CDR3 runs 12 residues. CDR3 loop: CAISGGDYGYTF. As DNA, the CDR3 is TGTGCCATCAGTGGAGGGGACTATGGCTACACCTTC.

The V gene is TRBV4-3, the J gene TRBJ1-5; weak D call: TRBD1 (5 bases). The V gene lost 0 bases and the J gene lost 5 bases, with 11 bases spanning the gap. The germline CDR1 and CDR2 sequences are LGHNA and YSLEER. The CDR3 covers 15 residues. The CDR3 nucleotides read TGCGCCAGCAGCCAAGATGTTAAGACAGATCAGCCCCAGCATTTT. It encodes CASSQDVKTDQPQHF.

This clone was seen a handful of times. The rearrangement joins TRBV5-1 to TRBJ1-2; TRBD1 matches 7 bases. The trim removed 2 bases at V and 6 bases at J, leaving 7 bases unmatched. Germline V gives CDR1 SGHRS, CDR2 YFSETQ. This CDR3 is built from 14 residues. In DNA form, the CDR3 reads TGCGCCAGCAGCTTCACAGGGGAGGGAAATGGCTACACCTTC. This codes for CASSFTGEGNGYTF. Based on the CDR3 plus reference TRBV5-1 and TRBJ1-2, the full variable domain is KAGVTQTPRYLIKTRGQQVTLSCSPISGHRSVSWYQQTPGQGLQFLFEYFSETQRNKGNFPGRFSGRQFSNSRSEMNVSTLELGDSALYLCASSFTGEGNGYTFGSGTRLTVV.

CDR3 in amino acids: CASNKGGQGEKLFF. The CDR3 region has the DNA TGTGCCAGCAACAAAGGGGGGCAGGGTGAAAAACTGTTTTTT. The V and J genes are TRBV19 and TRBJ1-4; D is possibly TRBD1 (6 bases). Germline V gene data show CDR1 as LNHDA and CDR2 as SQIVND (reference sequence). The V end was cut by 9 bases, the J end by 7 bases, with 18 bases between. This CDR3 is built from 14 residues.

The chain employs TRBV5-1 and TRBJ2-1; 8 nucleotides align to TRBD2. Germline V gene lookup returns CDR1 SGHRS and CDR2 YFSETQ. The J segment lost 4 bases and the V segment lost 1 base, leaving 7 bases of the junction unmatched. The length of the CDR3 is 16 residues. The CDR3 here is CASSLSTSGSYNEQFF. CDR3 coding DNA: TGCGCCAGCAGCTTGAGTACTAGCGGTTCTTACAATGAGCAGTTCTTC. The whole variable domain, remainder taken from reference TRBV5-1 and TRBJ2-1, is KAGVTQTPRYLIKTRGQQVTLSCSPISGHRSVSWYQQTPGQGLQFLFEYFSETQRNKGNFPGRFSGRQFSNSRSEMNVSTLELGDSALYLCASSLSTSGSYNEQFFGPGTRLTVL.

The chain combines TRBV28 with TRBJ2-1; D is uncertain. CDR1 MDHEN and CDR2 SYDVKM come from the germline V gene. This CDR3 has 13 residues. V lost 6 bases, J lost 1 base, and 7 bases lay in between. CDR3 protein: CASRVESYNEQFF. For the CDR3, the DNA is TGTGCCAGCAGGGTAGAGTCCTACAATGAGCAGTTCTTC.

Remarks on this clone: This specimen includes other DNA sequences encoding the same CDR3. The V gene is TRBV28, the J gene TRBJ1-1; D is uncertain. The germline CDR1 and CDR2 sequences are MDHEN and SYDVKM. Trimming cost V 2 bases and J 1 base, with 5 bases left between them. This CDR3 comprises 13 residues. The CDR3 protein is CASSLRSNTEAFF. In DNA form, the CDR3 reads TGTGCCAGCAGTTTAAGGTCGAACACTGAAGCTTTCTTT.

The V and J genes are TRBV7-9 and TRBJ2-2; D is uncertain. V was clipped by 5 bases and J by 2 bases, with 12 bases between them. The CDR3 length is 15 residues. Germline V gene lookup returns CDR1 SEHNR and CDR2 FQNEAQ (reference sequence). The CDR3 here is CASSGSYRNTGELFF. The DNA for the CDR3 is TGTGCCAGCAGCGGATCCTACCGTAACACCGGGGAGCTGTTTTTT.

In nucleotides, the CDR3 is TGTGCCAGCAGTTTTACAGGCCCTGGCTACACCTTC. Translated, it gives CASSFTGPGYTF. This chain connects TRBV28 to TRBJ1-2; D is possibly TRBD1 (5 bases). This CDR3 contains 12 residues. Trimming removed 3 bases at V and 7 bases at J, with 9 bases between. Looked up from germline, CDR1 is MDHEN and CDR2 is SYDVKM.

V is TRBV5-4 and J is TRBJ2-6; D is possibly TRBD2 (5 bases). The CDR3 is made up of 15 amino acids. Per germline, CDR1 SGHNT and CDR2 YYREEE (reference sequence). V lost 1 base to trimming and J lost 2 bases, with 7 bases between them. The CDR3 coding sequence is TGTGCCAGCAGCTTGTTCGGGGCTGGGGCCAACGTCCTGACTTTC. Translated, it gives CASSLFGAGANVLTF.

DNA for the CDR3: TGTGCCAGCAGCCTAGGGACAGGGAGGAACACCATATATTTT. It codes for CASSLGTGRNTIYF. The chain carries TRBV7-2 and TRBJ1-3, with 9 bases matching TRBD1. The CDR3 contains 14 residues. V dropped 5 bases and J dropped 7; count of bases not matched to a gene: 6. In germline, CDR1 is SGHTA, CDR2 FQGNSA.

The CDR3 DNA reads TGTGCCAGCAGCTTGGTTCCAGAAACCTACGAGCAGTACTTC. As protein: CASSLVPETYEQYF. The rearrangement links TRBV5-8 to TRBJ2-7; D not resolved. The CDR3 spans 14 residues. Germline CDR1 reads SGHTS; CDR2 reads YDEGEE. Trimming removed 0 bases from V and 2 bases from J, with 9 bases in between.

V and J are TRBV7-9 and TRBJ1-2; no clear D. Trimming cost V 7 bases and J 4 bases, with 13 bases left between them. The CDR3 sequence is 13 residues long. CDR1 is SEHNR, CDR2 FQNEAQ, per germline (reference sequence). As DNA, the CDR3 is TGTGCCAGCACCCTAAACTTGGGCTATGGCTACACCTTC. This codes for CASTLNLGYGYTF.

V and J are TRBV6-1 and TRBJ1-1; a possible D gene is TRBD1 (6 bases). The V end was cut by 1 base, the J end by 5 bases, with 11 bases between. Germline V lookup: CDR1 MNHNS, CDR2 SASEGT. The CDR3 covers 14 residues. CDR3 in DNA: TGTGCCAGCAGTGAAGTTTTTAGGGGGACTGAAGCTTTCTTT. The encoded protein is CASSEVFRGTEAFF.

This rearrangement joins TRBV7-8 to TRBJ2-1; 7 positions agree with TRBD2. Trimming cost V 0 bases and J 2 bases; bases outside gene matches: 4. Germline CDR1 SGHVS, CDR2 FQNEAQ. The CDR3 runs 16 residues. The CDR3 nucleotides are TGTGCCAGCAGCTTAGCCTCTAGCGGACCCTACAATGAGCAGTTCTTC. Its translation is CASSLASSGPYNEQFF. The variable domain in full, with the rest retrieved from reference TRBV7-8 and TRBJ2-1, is GAGVSQSPRYKVAKRGQDVALRCDPISGHVSLFWYQQALGQGPEFLTYFQNEAQLDKSGLPSDRFFAERPEGSVSTLKIQRTQQEDSAVYLCASSLASSGPYNEQFFGPGTRLTVL.

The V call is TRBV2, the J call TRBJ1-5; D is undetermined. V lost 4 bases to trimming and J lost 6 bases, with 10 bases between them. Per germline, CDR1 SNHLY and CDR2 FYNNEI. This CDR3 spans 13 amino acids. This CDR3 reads CASSVENTQPQHF. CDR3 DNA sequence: TGTGCCAGCAGTGTAGAGAATACTCAGCCCCAGCATTTT.

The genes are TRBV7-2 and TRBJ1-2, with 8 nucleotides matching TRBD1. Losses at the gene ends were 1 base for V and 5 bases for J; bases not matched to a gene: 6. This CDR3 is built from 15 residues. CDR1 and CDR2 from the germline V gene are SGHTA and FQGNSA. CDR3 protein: CASSLGSNRGYGYTF. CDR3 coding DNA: TGTGCCAGCAGCTTAGGGTCGAACAGGGGGTATGGCTACACCTTC. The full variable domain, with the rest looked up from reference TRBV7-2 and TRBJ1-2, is GAGVSQSPSNKVTEKGKDVELRCDPISGHTALYWYRQSLGQGLEFLIYFQGNSAPDKSGLPSDRFSAERTGGSVSTLTIQRTQQEDSAVYLCASSLGSNRGYGYTFGSGTRLTVV.